The 9 T cell receptor beta chains listed next were all sequenced from one sample in a study of cytomegalovirus exposure and HLA in healthy donors. Primers included in the PCR were 60 Vbeta and 13 Jbeta primers. TCRdb's copy holds only in-frame clones and misses some; the assay was immunoSEQ multiplex PCR. The repertoire holds over 55,000 clones, with about 80% as singletons. Sequencing input: PBMCs. The receptors originated from a middle-aged man in good health and CMV-seronegative.

This sequence joins TRBV5-1 and TRBJ2-2; D call uncertain. The CDR3 covers 16 residues. V lost 1 base and J lost 2, with 12 bases in between. Germline CDR1 reads SGHRS; CDR2 reads YFSETQ. For the CDR3, the DNA is TGCGCCAGCAGCTTGTGGCGGCCATTTAACACCGGGGAGCTGTTTTTT. This codes for CASSLWRPFNTGELFF.

V is TRBV6-5 and J is TRBJ1-2; D perhaps matches TRBD1 (6 bases). Per the germline V gene, CDR1 is MNHEY and CDR2 is SVGAGI. The V gene lost 2 bases and the J gene lost 0 bases, with 13 bases spanning the gap. This CDR3 region has 16 residues. CDR3 DNA sequence: TGTGCCAGCAGTTACCTCGGGGGGCGTGCTAACTATGGCTACACCTTC. Its protein is CASSYLGGRANYGYTF.

The chain joins TRBV10-3 to TRBJ2-1; 7 bases are a match to TRBD1. Trimming cost V 8 bases and J 8 bases; bases outside gene matches: 6. CDR3 size: 12 residues. Germline CDR1 ENHRY, CDR2 SYGVKD. The CDR3 reads CAISGTDYEQFF. CDR3 sequence (DNA): TGTGCCATCTCCGGGACAGACTATGAGCAGTTCTTC.

The chain couples TRBV7-2 to TRBJ2-4; D perhaps matches TRBD1 (6 bases). V lost 1 base, J lost 13 bases, and 14 bases lay in between. This CDR3 is built from 13 residues. Germline CDR1 reads SGHTA; CDR2 reads FQGNSA. CDR3 residues: CASSLGGQGQQYF. The CDR3 DNA sequence: TGTGCCAGCAGCTTAGGGGGACAAGGACAACAGTACTTC.

The rearrangement joins TRBV29-1 to TRBJ2-5; tentative D call: TRBD2 (6 bases). There are 12 residues in the CDR3. V was clipped by 5 bases and J by 3 bases, with 10 bases between them. The V gene's germline CDR1 is SQVTM and CDR2 ANQGSEA. The CDR3 loop reads CSVNGGEETQYF. The CDR3 bases are TGCAGCGTTAACGGGGGAGAAGAGACCCAGTACTTC.

J is TRBJ1-5 and V is TRBV19; D not resolved. CDR3 size: 13 residues. CDR1 is LNHDA and CDR2 is SQIVND in the germline V gene (reference sequence). The V gene lost 8 bases and the J gene lost 4 bases, with 12 bases spanning the gap. The DNA of the CDR3 is TGTGCCAGTCGAGCGAGAGGGAATCAGCCCCAGCATTTT. It yields the protein CASRARGNQPQHF.

The chain uses TRBV4-3 and TRBJ2-5; 13 positions match TRBD2. The CDR3 has 16 amino acids. Losses at the gene ends were 4 bases for V and 4 bases for J; bases not matched to a gene: 6. The germline gives CDR1 LGHNA, CDR2 YSLEER. CDR3 protein: CASSPLGLAGRETQYF. As DNA, the CDR3 is TGCGCCAGCAGCCCCCTGGGACTAGCGGGGAGAGAGACCCAGTACTTC.

V usage is TRBV2 and J usage is TRBJ2-5, with TRBD1 matching over 9 bases. The CDR3 has 14 amino acids. The V and J ends lost 7 bases and 5 bases, in that order; junction bases with no gene match: 8. Germline V gene lookup returns CDR1 SNHLY and CDR2 FYNNEI. As DNA, the CDR3 is TGTGCCAGCAATTATGGGACAGGGATGGAGACCCAGTACTTC. Residues: CASNYGTGMETQYF.

The J gene is TRBJ2-1, the V gene TRBV27; 8 nucleotides line up with TRBD1. The trim removed 3 bases at V and 5 bases at J, leaving 3 bases unmatched. Germline CDR1 and CDR2: MNHEY and SMNVEV (reference sequence). The CDR3 length is 14 residues. As DNA, the CDR3 is TGTGCCAGCAGTTTTGGGGACAGGAACAATGAGCAGTTCTTC. It specifies CASSFGDRNNEQFF.